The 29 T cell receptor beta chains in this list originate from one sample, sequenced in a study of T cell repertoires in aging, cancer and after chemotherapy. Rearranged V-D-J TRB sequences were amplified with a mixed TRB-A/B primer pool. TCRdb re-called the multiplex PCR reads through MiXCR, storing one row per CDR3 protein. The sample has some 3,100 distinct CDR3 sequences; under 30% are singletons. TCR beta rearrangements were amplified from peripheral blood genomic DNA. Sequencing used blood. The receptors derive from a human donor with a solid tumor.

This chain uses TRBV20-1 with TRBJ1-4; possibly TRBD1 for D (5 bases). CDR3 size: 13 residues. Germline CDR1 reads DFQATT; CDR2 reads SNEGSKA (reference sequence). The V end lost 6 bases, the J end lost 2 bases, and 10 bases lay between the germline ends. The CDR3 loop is CSAKQATNEKLFF. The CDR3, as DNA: TGCAGTGCCAAACAGGCCACTAATGAAAAACTGTTTTTT.

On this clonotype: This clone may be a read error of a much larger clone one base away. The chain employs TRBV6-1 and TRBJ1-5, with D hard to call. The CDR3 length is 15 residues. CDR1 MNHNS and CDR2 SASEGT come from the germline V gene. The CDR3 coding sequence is TGTGCCAGCAGTGGCGGACGGTCGCTCAATCAGCCCCGGCATTTT. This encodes CASSGGRSLNQPRHF.

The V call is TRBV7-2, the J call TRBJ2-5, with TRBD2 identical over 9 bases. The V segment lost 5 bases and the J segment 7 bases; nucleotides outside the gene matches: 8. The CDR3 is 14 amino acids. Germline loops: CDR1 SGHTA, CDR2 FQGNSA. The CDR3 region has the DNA TGTGCCAGCAGCCCGCGCGGGGGGGCTGTGACCCAGTACTTC. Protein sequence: CASSPRGGAVTQYF.

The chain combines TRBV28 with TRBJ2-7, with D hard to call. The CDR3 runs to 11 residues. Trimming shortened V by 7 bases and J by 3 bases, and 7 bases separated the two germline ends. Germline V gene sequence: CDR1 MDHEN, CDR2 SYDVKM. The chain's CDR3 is CASTGNYEQYF. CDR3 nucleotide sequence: TGTGCCAGCACAGGTAACTACGAGCAGTACTTC.

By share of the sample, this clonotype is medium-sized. CDR3 DNA sequence: TGTGCCTGGAGTCATCGGAGGAGCACAGATACGCAGTATTTT. It specifies CAWSHRRSTDTQYF. The chain employs TRBV30 and TRBJ2-3, with a possible D match to TRBD2 (5 bases). V was trimmed by 2 bases and J by 0 bases, leaving 9 bases between them. Germline V CDR1 and CDR2: GTSNPN, SVGIG (reference sequence). CDR3 length equals 14 residues.

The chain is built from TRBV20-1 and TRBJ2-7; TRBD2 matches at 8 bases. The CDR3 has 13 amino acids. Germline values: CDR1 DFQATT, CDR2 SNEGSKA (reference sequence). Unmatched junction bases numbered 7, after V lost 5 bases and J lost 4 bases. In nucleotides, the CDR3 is TGCAGTGCTCCCGGAATAGCGGGGTACGAGCAGTACTTC. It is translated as CSAPGIAGYEQYF.

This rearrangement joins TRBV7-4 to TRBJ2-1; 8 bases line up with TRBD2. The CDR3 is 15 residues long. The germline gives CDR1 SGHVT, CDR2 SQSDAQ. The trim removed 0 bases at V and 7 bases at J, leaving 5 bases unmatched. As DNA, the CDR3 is TGTGCCAGCAGCTTAGCGGGGACTAGAGGTAATGAGCAGTTCTTC. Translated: CASSLAGTRGNEQFF. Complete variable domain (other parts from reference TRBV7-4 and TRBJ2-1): GAGVSQSPRYKVAKRGRDVALRCDSISGHVTLYWYRQTLGQGSEVLTYSQSDAQRDKSGRPSGRFSAERPERSVSTLKIQRTEQGDSAVYLCASSLAGTRGNEQFFGPGTRLTVL.

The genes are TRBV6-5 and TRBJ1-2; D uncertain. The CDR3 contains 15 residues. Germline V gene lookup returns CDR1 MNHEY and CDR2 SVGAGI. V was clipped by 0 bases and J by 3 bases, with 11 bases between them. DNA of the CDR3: TGTGCCAGCAGTTACTCCGGGGTGGTGGACTATGGCTACACCTTC. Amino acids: CASSYSGVVDYGYTF.

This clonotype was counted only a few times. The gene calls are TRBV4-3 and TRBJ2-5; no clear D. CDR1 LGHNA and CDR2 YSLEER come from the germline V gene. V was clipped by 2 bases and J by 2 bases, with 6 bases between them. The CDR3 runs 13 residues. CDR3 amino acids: CASSQMGQETQYF. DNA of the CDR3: TGCGCCAGCAGCCAAATGGGACAAGAGACCCAGTACTTC.

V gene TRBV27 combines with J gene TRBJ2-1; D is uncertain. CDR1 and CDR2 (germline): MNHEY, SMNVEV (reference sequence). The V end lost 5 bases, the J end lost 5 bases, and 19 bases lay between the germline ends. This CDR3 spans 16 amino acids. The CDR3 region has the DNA TGTGCCAGCAGTGAGAGTCCGCGATTCCGCCACAATGAGCAGTTCTTC. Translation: CASSESPRFRHNEQFF.

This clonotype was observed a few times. The CDR3 region has the DNA TGTGCCAGCTCATCTTCCTACGAGCAGTACTTC. As protein: CASSSSYEQYF. V gene TRBV18 combines with J gene TRBJ2-7; D gene uncertain. Germline V gene data show CDR1 as KGHSH and CDR2 as LQKENI. The CDR3 has 11 amino acids. V was pared by 5 bases and J by 1 base, with 3 bases between.

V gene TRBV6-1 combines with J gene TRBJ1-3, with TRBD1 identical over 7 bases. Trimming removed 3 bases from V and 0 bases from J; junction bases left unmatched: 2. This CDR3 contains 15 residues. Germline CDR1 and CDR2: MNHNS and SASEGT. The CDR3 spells CASSDKGASGNTIYF. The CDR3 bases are TGTGCCAGCAGTGACAAGGGGGCCTCTGGAAACACCATATATTTT.

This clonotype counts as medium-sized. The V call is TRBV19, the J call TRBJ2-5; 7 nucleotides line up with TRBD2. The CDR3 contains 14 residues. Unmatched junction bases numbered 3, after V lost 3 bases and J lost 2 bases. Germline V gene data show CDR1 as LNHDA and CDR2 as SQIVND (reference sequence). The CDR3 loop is CASSIGAGQETQYF. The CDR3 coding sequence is TGTGCCAGTAGTATTGGAGCGGGACAAGAGACCCAGTACTTC.

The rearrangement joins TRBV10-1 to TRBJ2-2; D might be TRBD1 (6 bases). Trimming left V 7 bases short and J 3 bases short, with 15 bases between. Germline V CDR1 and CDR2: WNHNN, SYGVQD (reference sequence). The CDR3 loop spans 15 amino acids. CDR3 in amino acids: CASMAGGADTGELFF. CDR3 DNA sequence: TGCGCCAGCATGGCTGGGGGCGCGGACACCGGGGAGCTGTTTTTT.

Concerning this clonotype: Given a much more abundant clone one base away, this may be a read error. The CDR3 region has the DNA TGTGCCAGCAGTCTTTCCTTCCAGGGATCTTCCGAGCAGTACTTC. Translated: CASSLSFQGSSEQYF. This chain links TRBV27 with TRBJ2-7; a weak D match, TRBD1 (5 bases). The V gene's germline CDR1 is MNHEY and CDR2 SMNVEV (reference sequence). V was cut by 5 bases and J by 6 bases, with 20 bases left in between. CDR3 length: 15 residues.

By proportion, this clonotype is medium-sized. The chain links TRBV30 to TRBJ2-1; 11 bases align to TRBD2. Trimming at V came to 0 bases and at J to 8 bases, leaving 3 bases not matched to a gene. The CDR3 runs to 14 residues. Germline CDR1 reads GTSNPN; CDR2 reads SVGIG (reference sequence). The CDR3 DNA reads TGTGCCTGGAGTGTACTAGCGGGGGCTTATGAGCAGTTCTTC. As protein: CAWSVLAGAYEQFF.

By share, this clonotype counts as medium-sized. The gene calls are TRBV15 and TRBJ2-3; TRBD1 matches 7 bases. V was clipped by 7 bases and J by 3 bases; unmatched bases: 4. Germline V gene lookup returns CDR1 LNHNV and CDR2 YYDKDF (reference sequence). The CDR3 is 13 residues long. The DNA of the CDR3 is TGTGCCACCACGGCAGGGGGAACAGATACGCAGTATTTT. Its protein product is CATTAGGTDTQYF.

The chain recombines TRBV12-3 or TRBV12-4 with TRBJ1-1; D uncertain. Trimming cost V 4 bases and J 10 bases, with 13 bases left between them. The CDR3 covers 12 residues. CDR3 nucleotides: TGTGCCAGCAGTTCCGATTGGACCGGAGCTTTCTTT. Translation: CASSSDWTGAFF.

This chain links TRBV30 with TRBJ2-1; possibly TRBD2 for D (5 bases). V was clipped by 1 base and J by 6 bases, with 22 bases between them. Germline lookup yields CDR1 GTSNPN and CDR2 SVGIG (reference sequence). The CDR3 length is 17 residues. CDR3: CAWSDKWARGLGNEQFF. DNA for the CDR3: TGTGCCTGGAGTGATAAGTGGGCTCGGGGTTTGGGCAATGAGCAGTTCTTC.

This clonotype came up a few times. The CDR3 DNA is TGTGCCAGCAGCCGACTAGCGGGAGGCACAGATACGCAGTATTTT. Translation: CASSRLAGGTDTQYF. The chain employs TRBV12-3 or TRBV12-4 and TRBJ2-3; TRBD2 aligns across 12 bases. V shed 6 bases, J shed 1 base, and the junction held 2 bases outside the gene matches. This CDR3 spans 15 amino acids.

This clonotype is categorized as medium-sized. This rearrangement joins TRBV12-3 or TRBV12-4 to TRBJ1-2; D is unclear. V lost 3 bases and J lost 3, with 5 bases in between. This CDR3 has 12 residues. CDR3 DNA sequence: TGTGCCAGCAGTTTCACGGACTATGGCTACACCTTC. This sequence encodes CASSFTDYGYTF.

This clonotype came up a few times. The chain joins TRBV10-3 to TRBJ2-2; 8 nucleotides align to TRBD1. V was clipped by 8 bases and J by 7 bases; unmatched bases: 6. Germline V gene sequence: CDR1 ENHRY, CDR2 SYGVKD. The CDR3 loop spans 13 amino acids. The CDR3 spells CAIGQGAGGELFF. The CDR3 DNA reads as TGTGCCATCGGGCAGGGGGCGGGCGGGGAGCTGTTTTTT.

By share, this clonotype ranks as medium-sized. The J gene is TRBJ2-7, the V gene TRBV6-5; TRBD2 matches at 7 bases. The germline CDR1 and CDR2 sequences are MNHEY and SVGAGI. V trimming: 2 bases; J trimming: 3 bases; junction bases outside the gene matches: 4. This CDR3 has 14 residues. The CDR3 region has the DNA TGTGCCAGCAGTTACGCAGGACTAGTCTACGAGCAGTACTTC. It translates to CASSYAGLVYEQYF.

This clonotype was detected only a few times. In nucleotides, the CDR3 is TGCAGTGCTAGGCGGGACTCTAATTCCTACAATGAGCAGTTCTTC. Translated, it gives CSARRDSNSYNEQFF. The V and J genes are TRBV20-1 and TRBJ2-1; TRBD2 might be the D (6 bases). V was clipped by 3 bases and J by 1 base, with 13 bases between them. Germline V gene lookup returns CDR1 DFQATT and CDR2 SNEGSKA (reference sequence). The CDR3 consists of 15 residues.

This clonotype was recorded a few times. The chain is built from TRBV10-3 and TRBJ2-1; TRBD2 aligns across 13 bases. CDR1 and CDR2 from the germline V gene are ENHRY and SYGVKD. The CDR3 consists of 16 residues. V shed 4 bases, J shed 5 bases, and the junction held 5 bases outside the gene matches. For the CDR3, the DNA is TGTGCCATCAGTGGAGAACTAGCGGGAGGGGACAATGAGCAGTTCTTC. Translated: CAISGELAGGDNEQFF.

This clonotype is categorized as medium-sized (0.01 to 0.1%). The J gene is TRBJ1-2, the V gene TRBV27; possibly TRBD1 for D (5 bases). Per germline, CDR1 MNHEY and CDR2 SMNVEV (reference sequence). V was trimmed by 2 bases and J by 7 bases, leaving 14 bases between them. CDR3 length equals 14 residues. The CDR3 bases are TGTGCCAGCAGTTTAGGGGCAGGGTCCGGTGGCTACACCTTC. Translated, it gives CASSLGAGSGGYTF.

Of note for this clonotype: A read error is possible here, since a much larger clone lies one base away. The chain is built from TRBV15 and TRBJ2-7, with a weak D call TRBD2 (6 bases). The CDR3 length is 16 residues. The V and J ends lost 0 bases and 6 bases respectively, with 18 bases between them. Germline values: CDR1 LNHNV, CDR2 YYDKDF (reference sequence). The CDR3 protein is CATSRDQASAFFEQYF. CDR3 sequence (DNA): TGTGCCACCAGCAGAGATCAGGCTAGCGCGTTCTTCGAGCAGTACTTC.

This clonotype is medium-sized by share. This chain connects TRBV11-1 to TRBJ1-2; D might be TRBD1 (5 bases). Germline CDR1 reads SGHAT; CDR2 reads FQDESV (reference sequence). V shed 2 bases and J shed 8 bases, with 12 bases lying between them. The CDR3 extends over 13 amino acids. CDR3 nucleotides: TGTGCCAGCAGCTTAAGGGGCCGAGAGGGCTACACCTTC. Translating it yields CASSLRGREGYTF.

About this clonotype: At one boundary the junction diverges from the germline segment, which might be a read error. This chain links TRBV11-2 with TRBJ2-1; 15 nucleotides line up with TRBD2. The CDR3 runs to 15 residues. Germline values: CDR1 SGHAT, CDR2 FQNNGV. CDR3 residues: CASSLGTSGRNEHFF. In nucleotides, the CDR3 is TGTGCCAGCAGCCTCGGGACTAGCGGGAGGAATGAGCATTTCTTC.